The next 6 T cell receptor beta chains were all read from a single sample in a study of T cells in tumors after PD-1 blockade. TCRdb's copy holds only in-frame clones and misses some; the assay was immunoSEQ multiplex PCR. Of tens of thousands of clones in the sample, approximately 79% were seen once. The sample in question was PBMCs, obtained before anti-PD-1 therapy. Receptors were obtained from a human donor with advanced basal cell or squamous cell carcinoma (not recorded which).

The gene calls are TRBV6-5 and TRBJ1-4; 7 bases match TRBD1. This CDR3 has 16 residues. The trim removed 0 bases at V and 11 bases at J, leaving 12 bases unmatched. Germline V CDR1 and CDR2: MNHEY, SVGAGI. CDR3 sequence reads: CASSYSGTAVLGKLFF. CDR3 DNA: TGTGCCAGCAGTTACTCGGGGACAGCGGTGTTAGGGAAACTGTTTTTT.

This clone was observed once. This chain links TRBV28 with TRBJ2-3, with 9 positions matching TRBD2. Germline V lookup: CDR1 MDHEN, CDR2 SYDVKM. This CDR3 contains 15 residues. Germline trimming cut 5 bases from V and 6 bases from J; bases unmatched to any gene: 9. CDR3 bases: TGTGCCAGCAGTAGGGCGGGAGGGCTTTCGGATACGCAGTATTTT. Translating it yields CASSRAGGLSDTQYF.

The rearrangement uses TRBV9 and TRBJ2-2, with a weak D call TRBD1 (5 bases). CDR1 is SGDLS and CDR2 is YYNGEE in the germline V gene. V shed 0 bases and J shed 2 bases, with 8 bases lying between them. The length of the CDR3 is 15 residues. CDR3 in amino acids: CASSVGQRNTGELFF. In DNA, the CDR3 is TGTGCCAGCAGCGTAGGACAGAGAAACACCGGGGAGCTGTTTTTT.

By sample fraction, this clone is medium-sized. This chain joins TRBV7-2 and TRBJ2-3; TRBD2 matches at 12 bases. The ends lost 5 bases at V and 6 bases at J; junction bases unmatched: 12. This CDR3 has 17 residues. Germline-derived CDR1 and CDR2 are SGHTA and FQGNSA. The CDR3 nucleotides are TGTGCCAGCAGCAGAGGGATCCTAGCGGGAGGGCTCGATACGCAGTATTTT. Its protein product is CASSRGILAGGLDTQYF.

The chain recombines TRBV7-3 with TRBJ2-1; D not resolved. From germline, CDR1 is SGHTA and CDR2 FQGTGA. The CDR3 has 15 amino acids. Trimming left V 2 bases short and J 2 bases short, with 10 bases between. CDR3 in amino acids: CASSLLGSPYNEQFF. The CDR3 region has the DNA TGTGCCAGCAGCTTACTAGGGTCCCCCTACAATGAGCAGTTCTTC.

V and J are TRBV9 and TRBJ2-6; D gene ambiguous. This CDR3 region has 15 residues. Germline CDR1 reads SGDLS; CDR2 reads YYNGEE. V lost 3 bases to trimming and J lost 0 bases, with 7 bases between them. This CDR3 is CASSATSSGANVLTF. The DNA for the CDR3 is TGTGCCAGCAGCGCAACAAGCTCTGGGGCCAACGTCCTGACTTTC.